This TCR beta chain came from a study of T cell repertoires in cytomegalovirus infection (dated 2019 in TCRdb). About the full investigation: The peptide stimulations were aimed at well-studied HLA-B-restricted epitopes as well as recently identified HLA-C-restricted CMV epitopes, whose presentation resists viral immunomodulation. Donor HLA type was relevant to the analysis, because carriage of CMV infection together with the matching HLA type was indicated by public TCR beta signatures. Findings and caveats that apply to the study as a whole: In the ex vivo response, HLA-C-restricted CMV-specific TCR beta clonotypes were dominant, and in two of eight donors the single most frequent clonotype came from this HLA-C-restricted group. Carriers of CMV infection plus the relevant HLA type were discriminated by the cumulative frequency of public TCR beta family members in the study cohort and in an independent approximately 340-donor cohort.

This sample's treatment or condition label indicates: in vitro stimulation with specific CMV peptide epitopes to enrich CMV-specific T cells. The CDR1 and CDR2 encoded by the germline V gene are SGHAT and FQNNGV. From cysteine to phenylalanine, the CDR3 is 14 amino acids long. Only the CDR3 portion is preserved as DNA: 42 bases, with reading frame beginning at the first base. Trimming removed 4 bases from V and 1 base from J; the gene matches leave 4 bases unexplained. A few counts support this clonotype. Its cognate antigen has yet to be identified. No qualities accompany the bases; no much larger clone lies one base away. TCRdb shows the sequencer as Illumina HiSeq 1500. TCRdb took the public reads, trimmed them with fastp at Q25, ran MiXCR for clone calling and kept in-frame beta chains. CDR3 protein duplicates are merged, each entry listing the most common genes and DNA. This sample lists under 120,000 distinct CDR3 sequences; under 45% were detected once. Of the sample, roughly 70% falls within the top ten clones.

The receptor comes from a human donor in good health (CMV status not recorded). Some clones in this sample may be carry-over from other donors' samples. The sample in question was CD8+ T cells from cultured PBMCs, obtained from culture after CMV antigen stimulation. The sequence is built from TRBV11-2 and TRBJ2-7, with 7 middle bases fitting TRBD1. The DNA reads TGTGCCAGCAGCTACGGGACAGTTTCCTACGAGCAGTACTTC. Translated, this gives CASSYGTVSYEQYF.